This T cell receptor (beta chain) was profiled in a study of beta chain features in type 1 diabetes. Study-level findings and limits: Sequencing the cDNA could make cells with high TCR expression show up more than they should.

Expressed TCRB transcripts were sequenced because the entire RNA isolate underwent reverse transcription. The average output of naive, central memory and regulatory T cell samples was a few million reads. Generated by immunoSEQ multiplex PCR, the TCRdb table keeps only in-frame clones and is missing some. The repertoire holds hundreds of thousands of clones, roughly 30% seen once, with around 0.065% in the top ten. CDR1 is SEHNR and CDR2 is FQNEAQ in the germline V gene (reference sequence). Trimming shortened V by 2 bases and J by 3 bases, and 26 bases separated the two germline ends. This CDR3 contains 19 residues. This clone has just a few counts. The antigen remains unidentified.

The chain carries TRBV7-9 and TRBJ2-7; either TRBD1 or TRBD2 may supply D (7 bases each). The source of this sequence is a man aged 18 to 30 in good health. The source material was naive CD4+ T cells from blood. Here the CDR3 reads CASSLSRTGERRTSYEQYF. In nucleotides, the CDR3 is TGTGCCAGCAGCTTAAGTCGGACAGGTGAGAGGAGGACTAGCTACGAGCAGTACTTC.